This passage covers 18 T cell receptor beta chains from one sample sequenced in a study of T cell repertoires in cytomegalovirus infection. Using its own MiXCR run on the reads, TCRdb lists one record per CDR3 protein. The sample consists of about 450,000 distinct CDR3 sequences, approximately 31% of them appearing once. The source material was PBMCs. These receptor sequences come from a human donor in good health (CMV status not recorded). Some clones in this sample may be carry-over from other donors' samples.

V usage is TRBV9 and J usage is TRBJ2-1, with D possibly matching TRBD2 (6 bases). V dropped 3 bases and J dropped 8 bases, with 18 bases sitting between them. Germline CDR1 is SGDLS and CDR2 is YYNGEE. This CDR3 is 15 amino acids long. Here the CDR3 reads CASSERLDLYDEQFF. For the CDR3, the DNA is TGTGCCAGCAGCGAGAGACTAGATTTATACGATGAGCAGTTCTTC.

The chain combines TRBV12-3 or TRBV12-4 with TRBJ1-1, with TRBD1 identical over 8 bases. The CDR3 extends over 14 amino acids. With V trimmed by 4 bases and J by 7 bases, 8 bases remained unmatched. For the CDR3, the DNA is TGTGCCAGCAGTTCCTGGACAGGGATGTATGAAGCTTTCTTT. This translates into CASSSWTGMYEAFF.

This chain uses TRBV12-3 or TRBV12-4 with TRBJ1-3; D is unresolved. The CDR3 has 15 residues. V lost 3 bases, J lost 3 bases, and 12 bases lay in between. The CDR3: CASSLSGDFGNTIYF. The CDR3 DNA reads as TGTGCCAGCAGTTTGTCCGGGGATTTTGGAAACACCATATATTTT.

This clonotype was observed a few times. The chain carries TRBV7-8 and TRBJ1-3, with TRBD1 as a possible D gene (6 bases). CDR1 is SGHVS, CDR2 FQNEAQ, per germline. This CDR3 has 15 residues. The V and J ends lost 0 bases and 4 bases respectively, with 10 bases between them. The CDR3 nucleotides are TGTGCCAGCAGCTTAGCATTTCAGGGGGGAAACACCATATATTTT. Encoded protein: CASSLAFQGGNTIYF.

This rearrangement joins TRBV4-2 to TRBJ2-7; 9 positions agree with TRBD1. The germline CDR1 and CDR2 sequences are LGHNA and YNFKEQ. The CDR3 is 15 residues long. V shed 1 base, J shed 3 bases, and the junction held 4 bases outside the gene matches. CDR3 sequence: CASSQVWTGVYEQYF. The CDR3 DNA reads TGTGCCAGCAGCCAAGTTTGGACAGGGGTCTACGAGCAGTACTTC.

The CDR3 nucleotides are TGTGCCACCAGCAGAAAACAGAACACTGAAGCTTTCTTT. It codes for CATSRKQNTEAFF. The chain uses TRBV15 and TRBJ1-1; D unresolved. CDR1 is LNHNV, CDR2 YYDKDF, per germline (reference sequence). The CDR3 is 13 residues long. V lost 2 bases, J lost 1 base, and 5 bases lay in between.

The table lists this clonotype with a few counts. At one end the junction does not follow the germline gene, possibly because of a read error. This chain links TRBV7-7 with TRBJ2-7; D might be TRBD2 (5 bases). The CDR3 consists of 16 residues. Germline CDR1 SSHAT, CDR2 FNYEAQ (reference sequence). The CDR3 region has the DNA TGTGCTAGCAGCCCCCTGCTGCAGCGGCTCGGATACGAGCAGTACTTC. Residues: CASSPLLQRLGYEQYF.

This clonotype was observed a handful of times. This chain links TRBV28 with TRBJ1-5; 10 bases agree with TRBD1. CDR1 and CDR2 from the germline V gene are MDHEN and SYDVKM. The V gene end was trimmed by 7 bases and the J gene end by 6 bases; junction bases not matched to a gene: 6. The CDR3 is 14 amino acids. This chain's CDR3 is CASTRDRGSQPQHF. The CDR3 DNA is TGTGCCAGCACTCGGGACAGGGGAAGTCAGCCCCAGCATTTT.

This clonotype was picked up a small number of times. This chain links TRBV12-3 or TRBV12-4 with TRBJ1-2, with D hard to call. The length of the CDR3 is 14 residues. V gave up 1 base and J gave up 8 bases, with 14 bases separating them. The CDR3 region is CASSLDVRVGGYTF. Here the CDR3 DNA reads TGTGCCAGCAGTTTAGACGTTAGGGTCGGCGGCTACACCTTC.

The genes are TRBV5-6 and TRBJ2-5; the match to TRBD1 covers 8 bases. The CDR3 is 14 amino acids. V shed 6 bases, J shed 1 base, and the junction held 5 bases outside the gene matches. Germline V gene data show CDR1 as SGHDT and CDR2 as YYEEEE. Here the CDR3 DNA reads TGTGCCAGCACCGGGGACAGGCCCCAAGAGACCCAGTACTTC. It specifies CASTGDRPQETQYF.

This clonotype occurred many times. The chain couples TRBV2 to TRBJ1-4; 8 bases align to TRBD1. This CDR3 spans 15 amino acids. J lost 2 bases, V lost 4 bases, and 3 bases had no gene match. Germline CDR1 and CDR2: SNHLY and FYNNEI. The CDR3 region has the DNA TGTGCCAGCAGTGGCAGGGGGCTGACTAATGAAAAACTGTTTTTT. Translating it yields CASSGRGLTNEKLFF.

This sequence joins TRBV2 and TRBJ1-2, with D unresolved. Germline CDR1 reads SNHLY; CDR2 reads FYNNEI. The CDR3 runs to 13 residues. The germline V and J ends were trimmed by 4 bases and 2 bases, with 8 bases remaining between them. CDR3 sequence reads: CASSGTLNYGYTF. The CDR3 bases are TGTGCCAGCAGTGGGACGTTAAACTATGGCTACACCTTC.

This clonotype was found a few times. This CDR3 is CASSLTLTPGQGWETQYF. The CDR3 nucleotides are TGTGCCAGCAGTTTAACCCTAACTCCGGGACAGGGTTGGGAGACCCAGTACTTC. J is TRBJ2-5 and V is TRBV6-6; 9 nucleotides agree with TRBD1. The V gene's germline CDR1 is MNHNY and CDR2 SVGAGI (reference sequence). With 4 bases clipped from V and 5 bases from J, the junction kept 17 bases outside the gene matches. There are 18 residues in the CDR3.

The rearrangement uses TRBV12-3 or TRBV12-4 and TRBJ2-1; D unresolved. The CDR3 totals 10 residues. V was shortened by 2 bases and J by 13 bases, with 6 bases between the two germline ends. CDR3 DNA: TGTGCCAGCAGTTTATTAGTTCAGTTCTTC. Translating it yields CASSLLVQFF.

This chain uses TRBV28 with TRBJ1-1, with D perhaps matching TRBD1 (5 bases). CDR1 is MDHEN, CDR2 SYDVKM, per germline. The CDR3 contains 14 residues. V was clipped by 5 bases and J by 4 bases, with 14 bases between them. The CDR3 protein is CASSLTEGFTEAFF. CDR3 in DNA: TGTGCCAGCAGTCTAACGGAGGGGTTCACTGAAGCTTTCTTT.

This clonotype has just a few counts. The chain is built from TRBV6-1 and TRBJ1-5; D possibly corresponds to TRBD1 (5 bases). The CDR3 is 17 amino acids. Germline V gives CDR1 MNHNS, CDR2 SASEGT. V lost 7 bases to trimming and J lost 7 bases, with 26 bases between them. Written as DNA, the CDR3 is TGTGCCAGCAACGAGGGGAATTGGCAGTTTATTAGGCAGCCCCAGCATTTT. As protein: CASNEGNWQFIRQPQHF.

V gene TRBV27 combines with J gene TRBJ1-5, with 7 bases identical to TRBD1. This CDR3 is 14 amino acids long. Germline V gene data show CDR1 as MNHEY and CDR2 as SMNVEV (reference sequence). J gave up 6 bases and V 2 bases, and 4 bases lay outside the gene matches. The CDR3 DNA sequence: TGTGCCAGCAGTTTAAGCAGGGGGAGTCAGCCCCAGCATTTT. Translation: CASSLSRGSQPQHF.

J is TRBJ1-1 and V is TRBV5-1, with D possibly matching TRBD1 (6 bases). V lost 2 bases to trimming and J lost 1 base, with 9 bases between them. The germline V gene has CDR1 SGHRS and CDR2 YFSETQ. CDR3 length: 14 amino acids. Here the CDR3 DNA reads TGCGCCAGCAGCTTCGCACAGGGGAACACTGAAGCTTTCTTT. Residues: CASSFAQGNTEAFF.